This is a list of T cell receptor beta chains from one sample in a study of monozygotic twins with inflammatory bowel disease. Using the 5' RACE reads, TCRdb records one entry per CDR3 protein without DNA. The table for this sample gives around 370,000 distinct CDR3 sequences. The material sequenced was blood. These receptors were taken from a human donor with ulcerative colitis or Crohn's disease, or a healthy co-twin of an affected twin (not recorded which). CDR3s include the opening cysteine and the closing phenylalanine or tryptophan. Fields, in order: V gene, J gene, CDR3 protein.

>TRBV6-5|TRBJ2-7
CSSSYAGVGEYEQYF
>TRBV5-4|TRBJ2-7
CASSAGGAKYEQYF
>TRBV20-1|TRBJ1-4
CSNQMGDRGKLFF
>TRBV4-3|TRBJ1-2
CASSPGRVNYGYTF
>TRBV6-2/TRBV6-3|TRBJ2-7
CASSYSWGAYEQYF
>TRBV10-3|TRBJ2-7
CAISDSRGTYEQYF
>TRBV19|TRBJ2-2
CASSRKRGGPGELFF
>TRBV12-3/TRBV12-4|TRBJ1-1
CASSFRGGTNTEAFF
>TRBV5-6|TRBJ1-6
CASSFVSSSYNSPLHF
>TRBV11-2|TRBJ2-7
CASSLGAGVFFEQYF
>TRBV7-3|TRBJ2-1
CASSSDRLVNEQFF
>TRBV5-1|TRBJ2-3
CASKEGSTDTQYF
>TRBV12-3/TRBV12-4|TRBJ2-7
CASSPQQEYEQYF
>TRBV5-1|TRBJ1-6
CASSQGPGSSPLHF
>TRBV7-3|TRBJ2-3
CASSRNGLAGGEDTQYF
>TRBV10-3|TRBJ2-1
CAISERGARDEQFF
>TRBV7-3|TRBJ1-2
CASSQSGGRGYTF
>TRBV20-1|TRBJ2-2
CSASPHSANTGELFF
>TRBV6-5|TRBJ2-4
CASSSRGGKGAIQYF
>TRBV4-3|TRBJ2-1
CASSQVDNEQFF
>TRBV11-2|TRBJ2-1
CASSAPGRSSYNEQFF
>TRBV11-2|TRBJ2-3
CASRHFRNTDTQYF
>TRBV20-1|TRBJ1-1
CSAWTGQGTGAFF
>TRBV12-3/TRBV12-4|TRBJ2-3
CASSFIPPQESTDTQYF
>TRBV5-1|TRBJ2-5
CASARDSNQETQYF
>TRBV5-1|TRBJ1-1
CASSWRQGPVTEAFF
>TRBV20-1|TRBJ1-1
CSARDYRGSYTEAFF
>TRBV9|TRBJ1-1
CASSFTGVNTEAFF
>TRBV28|TRBJ2-3
CASNLRDGYTDTQYF
>TRBV6-2/TRBV6-3|TRBJ2-7
CASSYSSSAQYF
>TRBV27|TRBJ2-7
CASIAMTGGKYEQYF
>TRBV20-1|TRBJ2-7
CSADTGTSGRWEQYF
>TRBV25-1|TRBJ2-6
CASSMTQGVGSGANVLTF
>TRBV7-2|TRBJ2-1
CASSLYNSYNEQFF
>TRBV6-2/TRBV6-3|TRBJ2-7
CASRTSGGAAEQYF
>TRBV4-2|TRBJ2-5
CASSQGTGVLQETQYF
>TRBV19|TRBJ2-3
CASSTQGVADTQYF
>TRBV20-1|TRBJ1-5
CSARIGGRRDQPQHF
>TRBV5-6|TRBJ2-7
CASSFTGGQYF
>TRBV6-5|TRBJ2-7
CASRGSSYEQYF
>TRBV5-1|TRBJ2-7
CASSGTYEQYF
>TRBV10-3|TRBJ1-4
CAISEQGARTNEKLFF
>TRBV6-5|TRBJ2-2
CASSYDQGGTGELFF
>TRBV10-3|TRBJ2-7
CAIISEVSYEQYF
>TRBV6-1|TRBJ1-2
CASRSGLNPYGYTF